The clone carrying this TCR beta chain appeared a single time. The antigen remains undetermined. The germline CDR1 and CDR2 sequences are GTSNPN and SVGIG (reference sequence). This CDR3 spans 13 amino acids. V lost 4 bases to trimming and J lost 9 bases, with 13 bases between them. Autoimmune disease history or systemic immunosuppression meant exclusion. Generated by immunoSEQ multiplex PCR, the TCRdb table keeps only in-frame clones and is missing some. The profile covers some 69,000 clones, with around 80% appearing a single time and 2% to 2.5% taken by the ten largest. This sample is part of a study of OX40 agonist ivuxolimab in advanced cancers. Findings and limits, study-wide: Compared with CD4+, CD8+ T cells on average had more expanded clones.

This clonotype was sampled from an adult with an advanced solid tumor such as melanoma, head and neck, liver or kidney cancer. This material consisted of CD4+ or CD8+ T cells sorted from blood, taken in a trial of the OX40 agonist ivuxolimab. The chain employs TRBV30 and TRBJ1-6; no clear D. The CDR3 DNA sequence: TGTGCCTGGATGAAGGGAACGGCTTCACCCCTCCACTTT. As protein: CAWMKGTASPLHF. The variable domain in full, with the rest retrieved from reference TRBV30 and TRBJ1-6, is SQTIHQWPATLVQPVGSPLSLECTVEGTSNPNLYWYRQAAGRGLQLLFYSVGIGQISSEVPQNLSASRPQDRQFILSSKKLLLSDSGFYLCAWMKGTASPLHFGNGTRLTVT.